These 15 T cell receptor beta chains came from one sample sequenced in a study of early T cells in non-severe SARS-CoV-2 infection. TCRdb analysed the 5' RACE reads with MiXCR anew, one entry per CDR3 protein. The sample records around 23,000 distinct CDR3 sequences, roughly 4% being singletons. Material for sequencing was whole blood. The receptors here all came from an adult who was a healthcare worker with PCR-confirmed SARS-CoV-2 infection or an uninfected control (not recorded which).

This chain joins TRBV30 and TRBJ2-1, with 7 bases matching TRBD2. The CDR3 runs to 15 residues. CDR1 GTSNPN and CDR2 SVGIG come from the germline V gene (reference sequence). After removal of 2 bases from V and 2 bases from J, the junction contained 6 bases not matched to a gene. This CDR3 is CAWSYGGLTYNEQFF. For the CDR3, the DNA is TGTGCCTGGAGTTATGGGGGACTAACCTACAATGAGCAGTTCTTC.

This clonotype was seen a handful of times. DNA for the CDR3: TGCGCCAGCAGCCAACCCTTGGAGGGCGACTATGGCTACACCTTC. Residues: CASSQPLEGDYGYTF. The rearrangement links TRBV4-1 to TRBJ1-2; no definite D call. V lost 2 bases to trimming and J lost 3 bases, with 13 bases between them. Germline V gives CDR1 MGHRA, CDR2 YSYEKL. This CDR3 spans 15 amino acids.

Remarks on this clonotype: Given a much more abundant clone one base away, this may be a read error. The chain combines TRBV12-3 or TRBV12-4 with TRBJ2-1; TRBD1 or TRBD2 may be the D gene (5 bases each). The CDR3 is 15 residues long. V lost 6 bases, J lost 3 bases, and 15 bases lay in between. The CDR3 reads CASSPSGDLYNEQFF. As DNA, the CDR3 is TGTGCCAGCAGCCCGTCCGGGGACCTCTACAATGAGCAGTTCTTC.

This clonotype has more than one count but fewer than ten. V is TRBV7-6 and J is TRBJ2-7; 12 positions match TRBD1. The CDR3 has 15 amino acids. The V gene end was trimmed by 5 bases and the J gene end by 2 bases; junction bases not matched to a gene: 4. Germline V lookup: CDR1 SGHVS, CDR2 FNYEAQ. The CDR3 DNA follows: TGTGCCAGCAGCCCGGGGACAGGGGGCCCCTACGAGCAGTACTTC. As protein: CASSPGTGGPYEQYF.

This chain links TRBV7-9 with TRBJ2-5, with TRBD2 matching over 9 bases. The CDR3 runs to 17 residues. The ends lost 5 bases at V and 1 base at J; junction bases unmatched: 11. Germline CDR1 is SEHNR and CDR2 is FQNEAQ (reference sequence). The DNA for the CDR3 is TGTGCCAGCAGCAGCCGGGCGGGAGGGCCGATCCAAGAGACCCAGTACTTC. Protein: CASSSRAGGPIQETQYF.

There are a few counts of this clonotype. The genes are TRBV7-2 and TRBJ1-1; TRBD1 aligns across 7 bases. The CDR3 length is 14 residues. Germline lookup yields CDR1 SGHTA and CDR2 FQGNSA. Unmatched junction bases numbered 3, after V lost 4 bases and J lost 1 base. DNA of the CDR3: TGTGCCAGCAGCTCAAACAGGGGGAACACTGAAGCTTTCTTT. This codes for CASSSNRGNTEAFF.

At least ten counts were recorded for this clonotype. This chain joins TRBV3-1 and TRBJ1-5; D unclear. Per germline, CDR1 LGHDT and CDR2 YNNKEL (reference sequence). V was trimmed by 2 bases and J by 3 bases, leaving 5 bases between them. CDR3 length equals 13 residues. The CDR3 DNA reads as TGTGCCAGCAGCCAAATCCTCAATCAGCCCCAGCATTTT. Translation: CASSQILNQPQHF. Combining the CDR3 with reference TRBV3-1 and TRBJ1-5 gives the whole variable domain DTAVSQTPKYLVTQMGNDKSIKCEQNLGHDTMYWYKQDSKKFLKIMFSYNNKELIINETVPNRFSPKSPDKAHLNLHINSLELGDSAVYFCASSQILNQPQHFGDGTRLSIL.

In this sample, this clonotype turned up many times. The chain joins TRBV29-1 to TRBJ2-1; D perhaps matches TRBD2 (5 bases). This CDR3 has 13 residues. The V and J ends lost 8 bases and 0 bases respectively, with 11 bases between them. Germline values: CDR1 SQVTM, CDR2 ANQGSEA. The CDR3 protein is CSLAHSSYNEQFF. The CDR3 nucleotides read TGCAGCCTAGCCCACAGCTCCTACAATGAGCAGTTCTTC.

This clonotype occurred many times. This chain links TRBV7-2 with TRBJ2-3, with D possibly being TRBD1 or TRBD2 (5 bases each). Germline V gives CDR1 SGHTA, CDR2 FQGNSA. Trimming shortened V by 5 bases and J by 11 bases, and 17 bases separated the two germline ends. This CDR3 comprises 13 residues. CDR3 sequence (DNA): TGTGCCAGCAGCGCCCGGGACCGCGACAGGCAGTATTTT. It specifies CASSARDRDRQYF.

This clonotype has a count of ten or more. The chain joins TRBV9 to TRBJ2-1; 10 bases match TRBD1. Germline CDR1 is SGDLS and CDR2 is YYNGEE. V trimming: 1 base; J trimming: 4 bases; junction bases outside the gene matches: 11. The CDR3 contains 18 residues. The CDR3 here is CASSVPRTGGNSYNEQFF. The CDR3 DNA is TGTGCCAGCAGCGTACCCCGGACAGGGGGAAATTCTTACAATGAGCAGTTCTTC.

As regards this clonotype: The junction departs from the called germline gene at one end, perhaps through a read error. The chain is built from TRBV5-6 and TRBJ1-1; D gene uncertain. The CDR3 loop spans 12 amino acids. Germline loops: CDR1 SGHDT, CDR2 YYEEEE. As DNA, the CDR3 is TGTGCCAGCAGCTTGGGGAGATCGTATCCACTTTTT. The encoded protein is CASSLGRSYPLF.

This clonotype was picked up many times. This rearrangement joins TRBV20-1 to TRBJ1-4, with D possibly TRBD1 on 5 matching bases. The V end was cut by 6 bases, the J end by 0 bases, with 11 bases between. Germline V gene sequence: CDR1 DFQATT, CDR2 SNEGSKA (reference sequence). This CDR3 is built from 14 residues. The CDR3 loop is CSALGTPTNEKLFF. The CDR3 region has the DNA TGCAGTGCGTTAGGGACGCCAACTAATGAAAAACTGTTTTTT.

This rearrangement joins TRBV11-2 to TRBJ1-4; TRBD1 might be the D (6 bases). Trimming cost V 2 bases and J 9 bases, with 13 bases left between them. The CDR3 length is 14 residues. Germline CDR1 reads SGHAT; CDR2 reads FQNNGV. The CDR3, as DNA: TGTGCCAGCAGCTTAACACGGACAGTCCAAAAACTGTTTTTT. This sequence encodes CASSLTRTVQKLFF.

Many counts were recorded for this clonotype. The rearrangement joins TRBV6-1 to TRBJ2-7; TRBD1 aligns across 7 bases. The CDR3 runs 14 residues. Trimming took 6 bases from V and 0 from J; bases not matched to a gene: 5. Germline loops: CDR1 MNHNS, CDR2 SASEGT. The DNA of the CDR3 is TGTGCCAGCAGATTGACAGGGAACTCCTACGAGCAGTACTTC. Amino acid sequence: CASRLTGNSYEQYF.

This clonotype has at least ten counts. For the CDR3, the DNA is TGTGCCATCAGGGACAGCAATCAGCCCCAGCATTTT. Amino acid sequence: CAIRDSNQPQHF. The J gene is TRBJ1-5, the V gene TRBV10-3, with D unresolved. Germline V CDR1 and CDR2: ENHRY, SYGVKD. V lost 6 bases and J 1 base, leaving 4 bases between the germline ends. The CDR3 loop spans 12 amino acids.